This record looks at one TCR beta chain sequence and its context. Clinical history reported by participants formed the basis on which cohorts were assigned. Produced via immunoSEQ multiplex PCR; TCRdb's table is partial and in-frame only. The sample consists of 180,000 or so clones, about 80% of them appearing once. The data were taken from a study of blood T cell repertoires in COVID-19. The CDR3 is 13 residues long. Germline lookup yields CDR1 MNHEY and CDR2 SMNVEV (reference sequence). V was shortened by 6 bases and J by 3 bases, with 12 bases between the two germline ends. This chain connects TRBV27 to TRBJ2-7, with D possibly being TRBD2 (5 bases). Sequencing was performed on PBMCs or T cells enriched from blood (not recorded which). The TCR originated in a man in his fifties or sixties who had recovered from COVID-19. The CDR3 is CASSKDSNYEQYF. CDR3 in DNA: TGTGCCAGCAGCAAGGACTCCAACTACGAGCAGTACTTC.